The 29 T cell receptor beta chains reported below all come from one sample, sequenced in a study of blood T cell repertoires in COVID-19 (dated by TCRdb to 2020 to 2022). The library was generated by the immunoSEQ multiplex PCR assay. Not all clones reach the TCRdb copy of this immuneACCESS table, which keeps in-frame sequences only. Checked studies attribute under half of the gap to unresolved V genes and leave the rest unexplained. Within this sample are around 250,000 clones, with around nine tenths of them counted one time only. Of the sample, 8.5% to 9% falls within the top ten clones. The sequencing input was peripheral blood. The receptors originated from a man aged 40-49 years with active or convalescent COVID-19.

This chain links TRBV7-8 with TRBJ2-7; 7 bases are a match to TRBD1. The CDR3 extends over 15 amino acids. The trim removed 5 bases at V and 5 bases at J, leaving 12 bases unmatched. Germline-derived CDR1 and CDR2 are SGHVS and FQNEAQ. The CDR3 nucleotides are TGTGCCAGCAGCCTCTCGAAGCAGGGGGTCAACGAGCAGTACTTC. It is translated as CASSLSKQGVNEQYF.

This chain joins TRBV6-5 and TRBJ1-2; 9 bases match TRBD1. Unmatched junction bases numbered 5, after V lost 2 bases and J lost 4 bases. This CDR3 spans 15 amino acids. CDR1 MNHEY and CDR2 SVGAGI come from the germline V gene. The CDR3 nucleotides read TGTGCCAGCAGTTACGCGTCGGGACAGGGCTATGGCTACACCTTC. Translation: CASSYASGQGYGYTF.

This chain connects TRBV7-2 to TRBJ2-1; no definite D call. The germline V gene encodes CDR1 SGHTA and CDR2 FQGNSA. Trimming left V 1 base short and J 2 bases short, with 12 bases between. There are 16 residues in the CDR3. This CDR3 is CASSLERSAPYNEQFF. The CDR3 DNA is TGTGCCAGCAGCTTAGAACGGAGTGCCCCCTACAATGAGCAGTTCTTC.

V usage is TRBV9 and J usage is TRBJ2-7; TRBD1 matches 8 bases. The germline V gene has CDR1 SGDLS and CDR2 YYNGEE. The CDR3 is 15 residues long. J gave up 6 bases and V 2 bases, and 10 bases lay outside the gene matches. As DNA, the CDR3 is TGTGCCAGCAGCGTTGAGGGCGGGACAGGTTTCGAGCAGTACTTC. Amino acid sequence: CASSVEGGTGFEQYF.

The V call is TRBV28, the J call TRBJ2-6; TRBD2 might be the D (5 bases). V was clipped by 6 bases and J by 0 bases, with 12 bases between them. This CDR3 is built from 16 residues. CDR1 and CDR2 (germline): MDHEN, SYDVKM. CDR3 in amino acids: CASRQERVSGANVLTF. The CDR3 DNA reads as TGTGCCAGCAGGCAAGAGAGGGTCTCTGGGGCCAACGTCCTGACTTTC.

The rearrangement joins TRBV7-9 to TRBJ2-5, with a tentative D call TRBD2 (5 bases). Germline CDR1 is SEHNR and CDR2 is FQNEAQ (reference sequence). The V end was cut by 2 bases, the J end by 1 base, with 17 bases between. CDR3 length: 17 residues. In nucleotides, the CDR3 is TGTGCCAGCAGCTTATCGATATCGGCGGGCGTCCAAGAGACCCAGTACTTC. It specifies CASSLSISAGVQETQYF.

J is TRBJ1-2 and V is TRBV5-4; 7 bases map to TRBD1. The trim removed 4 bases at V and 3 bases at J, leaving 6 bases unmatched. The CDR3 runs to 14 residues. CDR1 and CDR2 (germline): SGHNT, YYREEE (reference sequence). The CDR3 DNA follows: TGTGCCAGCAGCCTAGCGGGACAGCACTATGGCTACACCTTC. The encoded protein is CASSLAGQHYGYTF.

The chain joins TRBV6-5 to TRBJ2-7; D gene ambiguous. V was cut by 0 bases and J by 2 bases, with 8 bases left in between. This CDR3 has 14 amino acids. The V gene's germline CDR1 is MNHEY and CDR2 SVGAGI. As DNA, the CDR3 is TGTGCCAGCAGTTACTCGATCCGAGCCTACGAGCAGTACTTC. Residues: CASSYSIRAYEQYF.

The chain carries TRBV7-9 and TRBJ1-4; D might be TRBD1 (6 bases). The CDR3 spans 15 residues. Per the germline V gene, CDR1 is SEHNR and CDR2 is FQNEAQ (reference sequence). The V gene lost 4 bases and the J gene lost 8 bases, with 17 bases spanning the gap. CDR3 in amino acids: CASSSDKSGGEKLFF. In nucleotides, the CDR3 is TGTGCCAGCAGCTCAGATAAGTCTGGGGGCGAAAAACTGTTTTTT.

The J gene is TRBJ2-3, the V gene TRBV25-1, with 8 bases that match TRBD2. Germline V CDR1 and CDR2: MGHDK, SYGVNS. The CDR3 has 15 residues. The ends lost 3 bases at V and 4 bases at J; junction bases unmatched: 6. The CDR3 spells CASSEHGRAADTQYF. CDR3 nucleotides: TGTGCCAGCAGTGAGCACGGGAGGGCAGCAGATACGCAGTATTTT.

The J gene is TRBJ2-1, the V gene TRBV18; unclear D gene. The CDR3 runs to 16 residues. Germline CDR1 is KGHSH and CDR2 is LQKENI. Between the trimmed V and J ends, which lost 0 bases and 0 bases, there was a span of 9 bases. The CDR3 loop reads CASSPPRGSSYNEQFF. As DNA, the CDR3 is TGTGCCAGCTCACCACCGCGCGGCAGCTCCTACAATGAGCAGTTCTTC.

The chain joins TRBV5-4 to TRBJ1-2, with TRBD1 matching over 9 bases. Germline CDR1 reads SGHNT; CDR2 reads YYREEE (reference sequence). The V and J ends lost 0 bases and 7 bases, in that order; junction bases with no gene match: 10. The length of the CDR3 is 16 residues. The CDR3 DNA follows: TGTGCCAGCAGCTTGGATCAGGGAGAGACAGGGGGTGGCTACACCTTC. Translation gives CASSLDQGETGGGYTF.

The rearrangement links TRBV5-6 to TRBJ2-7; 7 nucleotides match TRBD2. The CDR3 contains 17 residues. V trimming: 4 bases; J trimming: 0 bases; junction bases outside the gene matches: 13. CDR1 is SGHDT and CDR2 is YYEEEE in the germline V gene. The CDR3 DNA reads as TGTGCCAGCAGCCCGCGAATGGGGTTAGCGGGCTCCTACGAGCAGTACTTC. It codes for CASSPRMGLAGSYEQYF.

The rearrangement links TRBV5-1 to TRBJ1-3; no reliable D call. This CDR3 comprises 17 residues. In germline, CDR1 is SGHRS, CDR2 YFSETQ. Trimming took 0 bases from V and 4 from J, leaving 17 bases between them. The CDR3 loop is CASSLGTVTGNGNTIYF. The CDR3 bases are TGCGCCAGCAGCTTGGGGACCGTAACGGGGAACGGAAACACCATATATTTT.

This sequence joins TRBV24-1 and TRBJ1-3, with D perhaps matching TRBD1 (6 bases). The CDR3 length is 19 residues. Germline assignment: CDR1 KGHDR and CDR2 SFDVKD. The ends were cut back, 3 bases at V and 0 bases at J, with 20 bases in the middle. CDR3 DNA: TGTGCCACCAGTGATAACACACGAACAGGGACCTTCTCTGGAAACACCATATATTTT. This encodes CATSDNTRTGTFSGNTIYF.

V and J are TRBV5-1 and TRBJ2-3, with D maybe TRBD2 (5 bases). The CDR3 spans 13 residues. Germline V gene sequence: CDR1 SGHRS, CDR2 YFSETQ. V was trimmed by 1 base and J by 3 bases, leaving 6 bases between them. CDR3 sequence (DNA): TGCGCCAGCAGCTTGAGGGAGACAGATACGCAGTATTTT. Translating it yields CASSLRETDTQYF.

This chain connects TRBV11-2 to TRBJ2-1; 11 bases line up with TRBD2. This CDR3 has 16 residues. With V trimmed by 1 base and J by 10 bases, 9 bases remained unmatched. Germline CDR1 reads SGHAT; CDR2 reads FQNNGV. As DNA, the CDR3 is TGTGCCAGCAGCTTAGCAAGCCTAGCGGGAGGCGGCGAGCAGTTCTTC. It encodes CASSLASLAGGGEQFF.

This chain joins TRBV5-1 and TRBJ2-3; D perhaps matches TRBD2 (5 bases). Trimming pared 5 bases from V and 3 bases from J, leaving 16 bases between. The CDR3 extends over 15 amino acids. Germline CDR1 SGHRS, CDR2 YFSETQ. The CDR3 here is CASSSAQRVTDTQYF. The CDR3 bases are TGCGCCAGCAGTTCCGCTCAGAGGGTGACAGATACGCAGTATTTT.

This clone was seen just once. The rearrangement links TRBV5-1 to TRBJ2-7; no firm D call. The V gene's germline CDR1 is SGHRS and CDR2 YFSETQ. V gave up 0 bases and J gave up 9 bases, with 16 bases separating them. The CDR3 is made up of 14 amino acids. CDR3 in DNA: TGCGCCAGCAGCTTGGCCCTACAAGAGGATGCGCAGTACTTC. Its translation: CASSLALQEDAQYF.

The CDR3 loop reads CASSYPGGFYGYTF. DNA for the CDR3: TGTGCCAGCAGTTACCCTGGGGGGTTCTATGGCTACACCTTC. V usage is TRBV7-9 and J usage is TRBJ1-2; TRBD1 is a possible D gene (5 bases). CDR3 length: 14 residues. Germline CDR1 reads SEHNR; CDR2 reads FQNEAQ (reference sequence). The V end lost 6 bases, the J end lost 4 bases, and 15 bases lay between the germline ends.

The V and J genes are TRBV5-1 and TRBJ1-1, with TRBD1 as a possible D gene (5 bases). V was shortened by 0 bases and J by 0 bases, with 12 bases between the two germline ends. This CDR3 contains 16 residues. The V gene's germline CDR1 is SGHRS and CDR2 YFSETQ. CDR3 amino acids: CASSLAPIGVNTEAFF. Written as DNA, the CDR3 is TGCGCCAGCAGCTTGGCGCCGATAGGGGTGAACACTGAAGCTTTCTTT. Together with reference TRBV5-1 and TRBJ1-1, the CDR3 gives the full variable domain: KAGVTQTPRYLIKTRGQQVTLSCSPISGHRSVSWYQQTPGQGLQFLFEYFSETQRNKGNFPGRFSGRQFSNSRSEMNVSTLELGDSALYLCASSLAPIGVNTEAFFGQGTRLTVV.

This chain links TRBV30 with TRBJ2-7; TRBD2 is a possible D gene (6 bases). V shed 2 bases and J shed 5 bases, with 16 bases lying between them. CDR3 size: 14 residues. Germline CDR1 and CDR2: GTSNPN and SVGIG (reference sequence). This chain's CDR3 is CAWSSWGGEDEQYF. Written as DNA, the CDR3 is TGTGCCTGGAGTTCCTGGGGAGGAGAAGACGAGCAGTACTTC.

This clone was detected many times. The gene calls are TRBV6-6 and TRBJ2-7, with a possible D match to TRBD2 (5 bases). Trimming took off 0 bases at V and 3 bases at J, with 9 bases between the two ends. The CDR3 has 14 amino acids. The germline gives CDR1 MNHNY, CDR2 SVGAGI (reference sequence). CDR3: CASSYSRVYYEQYF. For the CDR3, the DNA is TGTGCCAGCAGTTACTCGCGGGTTTACTACGAGCAGTACTTC.

The CDR3, as DNA: TGTGCCAGCAGCTGGGGACAGGGGAATCAGCCCCAGCATTTT. This gives the protein CASSWGQGNQPQHF. The chain uses TRBV7-9 and TRBJ1-5, with TRBD1 matching 10 bases. The V and J ends lost 4 bases and 4 bases, in that order; junction bases with no gene match: 1. Germline assignment: CDR1 SEHNR and CDR2 FQNEAQ (reference sequence). This CDR3 contains 14 residues. The full variable domain, in which reference TRBV7-9 and TRBJ1-5 provide the parts outside the CDR3, is DTGVSQNPRHKITKRGQNVTFRCDPISEHNRLYWYRQTLGQGPEFLTYFQNEAQLEKSRLLSDRFSAERPKGSFSTLEIQRTEQGDSAMYLCASSWGQGNQPQHFGDGTRLSIL.

This chain joins TRBV4-1 and TRBJ1-5; no clear D. Trimming pared 2 bases from V and 3 bases from J, leaving 8 bases between. The CDR3 covers 14 residues. The germline V gene has CDR1 MGHRA and CDR2 YSYEKL. Here the CDR3 DNA reads TGCGCCAGCAGCCAAAGTACAGACAATCAGCCCCAGCATTTT. Residues: CASSQSTDNQPQHF.

The chain employs TRBV2 and TRBJ2-2; possibly TRBD1 for D (5 bases). The CDR3 length is 14 residues. In germline, CDR1 is SNHLY, CDR2 FYNNEI. V was clipped by 8 bases and J by 7 bases, with 17 bases between them. Here the CDR3 DNA reads TGTGCCAGCGGGCCCGAAGGGGTCGGCGGGGAGCTGTTTTTT. It specifies CASGPEGVGGELFF.

The gene calls are TRBV5-6 and TRBJ2-6; D is ambiguous. The CDR3 consists of 15 residues. The V end was cut by 0 bases, the J end by 5 bases, with 9 bases between. Looked up from germline, CDR1 is SGHDT and CDR2 is YYEEEE. The CDR3 sequence is CASSLAAGRANVLTF. In DNA form, the CDR3 reads TGTGCCAGCAGCTTGGCGGCAGGAAGGGCCAACGTCCTGACTTTC. The variable domain in full, with the rest retrieved from reference TRBV5-6 and TRBJ2-6, is DAGVTQSPTHLIKTRGQQVTLRCSPKSGHDTVSWYQQALGQGPQFIFQYYEEEERQRGNFPDRFSGHQFPNYSSELNVNALLLGDSALYLCASSLAAGRANVLTFGAGSRLTVL.

This clone was recorded once. This chain links TRBV28 with TRBJ2-7; D is ambiguous. V was cut by 6 bases and J by 0 bases, with 12 bases left in between. The CDR3 has 14 amino acids. Germline CDR1 MDHEN, CDR2 SYDVKM. As DNA, the CDR3 is TGTGCCAGCAGACATAGTCAGGTCTCCTACGAGCAGTACTTC. It encodes CASRHSQVSYEQYF.

The chain employs TRBV18 and TRBJ1-5, with 10 bases identical to TRBD1. V gave up 5 bases and J gave up 7 bases; unmatched junction bases: 5. Germline loops: CDR1 KGHSH, CDR2 LQKENI. The CDR3 has 14 residues. The CDR3 nucleotides read TGTGCCAGCTCAAGGGGGACAGGGGAACAGCCCCAGCATTTT. Protein sequence: CASSRGTGEQPQHF.